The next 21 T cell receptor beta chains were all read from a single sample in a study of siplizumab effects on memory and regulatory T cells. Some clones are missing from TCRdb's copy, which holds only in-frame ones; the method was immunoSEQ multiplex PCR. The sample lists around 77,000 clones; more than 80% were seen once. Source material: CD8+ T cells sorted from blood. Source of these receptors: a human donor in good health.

CDR3 protein: CASSVSDPGELFF. The CDR3 nucleotides read TGTGCCAGCAGCGTTTCGGACCCCGGGGAGCTGTTTTTT. The rearrangement uses TRBV5-4 and TRBJ2-2; no clear D. Deletions cut 4 bases from V and 6 bases from J, with 10 bases between. This CDR3 comprises 13 residues. Germline V gives CDR1 SGHNT, CDR2 YYREEE (reference sequence).

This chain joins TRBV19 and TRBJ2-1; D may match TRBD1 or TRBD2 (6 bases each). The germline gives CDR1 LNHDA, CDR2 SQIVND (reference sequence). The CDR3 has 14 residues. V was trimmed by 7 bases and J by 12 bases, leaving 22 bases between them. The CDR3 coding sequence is TGTGCCAGTACCCGCACGGGGGCAGGGTTAGGGCAGTTCTTC. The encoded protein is CASTRTGAGLGQFF.

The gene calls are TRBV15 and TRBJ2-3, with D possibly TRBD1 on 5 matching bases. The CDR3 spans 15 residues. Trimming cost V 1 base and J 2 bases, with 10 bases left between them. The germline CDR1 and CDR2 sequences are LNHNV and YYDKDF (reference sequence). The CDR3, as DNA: TGTGCCACCAGCAGAGTCAGGGCTATCACAGATACGCAGTATTTT. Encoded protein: CATSRVRAITDTQYF. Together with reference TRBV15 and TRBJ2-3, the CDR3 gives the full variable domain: DAMVIQNPRYQVTQFGKPVTLSCSQTLNHNVMYWYQQKSSQAPKLLFHYYDKDFNNEADTPDNFQSRRPNTSFCFLDIRSPGLGDTAMYLCATSRVRAITDTQYFGPGTRLTVL.

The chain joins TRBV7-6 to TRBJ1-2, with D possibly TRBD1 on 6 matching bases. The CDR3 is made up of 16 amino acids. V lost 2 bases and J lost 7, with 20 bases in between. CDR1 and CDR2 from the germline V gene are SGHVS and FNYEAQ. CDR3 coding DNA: TGTGCCAGCAGCTTACGACAGGTCCCTGTTCTGGGTGGCTACACCTTC. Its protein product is CASSLRQVPVLGGYTF. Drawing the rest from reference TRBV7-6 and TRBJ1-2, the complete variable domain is GAGVSQSPRYKVTKRGQDVALRCDPISGHVSLYWYRQALGQGPEFLTYFNYEAQQDKSGLPNDRFSAERPEGSISTLTIQRTEQRDSAMYRCASSLRQVPVLGGYTFGSGTRLTVV.

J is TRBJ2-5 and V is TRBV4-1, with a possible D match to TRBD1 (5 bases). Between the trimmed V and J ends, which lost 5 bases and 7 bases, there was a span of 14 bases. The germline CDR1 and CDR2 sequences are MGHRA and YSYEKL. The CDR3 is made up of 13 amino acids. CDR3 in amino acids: CASSSPDSPTQYF. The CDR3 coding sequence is TGCGCCAGCAGCTCACCCGACAGCCCGACCCAGTACTTC.

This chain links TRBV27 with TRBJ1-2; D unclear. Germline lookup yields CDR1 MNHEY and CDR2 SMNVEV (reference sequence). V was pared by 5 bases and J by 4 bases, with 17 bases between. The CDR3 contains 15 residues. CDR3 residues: CASSEQAPNVYGYTF. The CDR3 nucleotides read TGTGCCAGCAGTGAGCAAGCCCCAAATGTCTATGGCTACACCTTC.

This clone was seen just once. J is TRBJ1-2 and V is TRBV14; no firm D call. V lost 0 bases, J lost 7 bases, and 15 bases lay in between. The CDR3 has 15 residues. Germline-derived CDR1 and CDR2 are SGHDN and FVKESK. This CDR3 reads CASSQDFAGFGGYTF. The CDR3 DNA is TGTGCCAGCAGCCAAGATTTTGCGGGTTTTGGTGGCTACACCTTC.

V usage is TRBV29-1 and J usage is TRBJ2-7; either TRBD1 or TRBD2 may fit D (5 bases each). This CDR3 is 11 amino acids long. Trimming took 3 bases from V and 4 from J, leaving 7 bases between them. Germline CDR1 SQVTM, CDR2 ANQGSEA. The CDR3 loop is CSVEGDYEQYF. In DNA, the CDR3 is TGCAGCGTTGAGGGGGATTACGAGCAGTACTTC.

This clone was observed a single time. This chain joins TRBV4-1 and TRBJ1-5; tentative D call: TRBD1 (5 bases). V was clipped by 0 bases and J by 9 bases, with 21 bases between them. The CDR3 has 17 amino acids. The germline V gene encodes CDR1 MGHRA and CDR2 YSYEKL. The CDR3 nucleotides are TGCGCCAGCAGCCAAGATTTGGCCCCCGGGACCCATCGGCCCCAGCATTTT. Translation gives CASSQDLAPGTHRPQHF.

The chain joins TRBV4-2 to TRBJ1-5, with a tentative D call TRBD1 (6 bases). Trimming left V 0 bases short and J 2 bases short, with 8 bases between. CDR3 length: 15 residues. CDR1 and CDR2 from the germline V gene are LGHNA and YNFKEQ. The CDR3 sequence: CASSQDRTGNQPQHF. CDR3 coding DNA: TGTGCCAGCAGCCAAGATCGGACAGGCAATCAGCCCCAGCATTTT.

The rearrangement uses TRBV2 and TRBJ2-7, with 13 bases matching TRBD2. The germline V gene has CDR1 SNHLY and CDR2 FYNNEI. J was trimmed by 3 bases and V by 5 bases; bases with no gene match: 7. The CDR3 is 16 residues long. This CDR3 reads CASSKSGLAGDYEQYF. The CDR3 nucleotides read TGTGCCAGCAGTAAATCCGGACTAGCGGGGGACTACGAGCAGTACTTC. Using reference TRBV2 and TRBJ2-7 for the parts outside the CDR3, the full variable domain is EPEVTQTPSHQVTQMGQEVILRCVPISNHLYFYWYRQILGQKVEFLVSFYNNEISEKSEIFDDQFSVERPDGSNFTLKIRSTKLEDSAMYFCASSKSGLAGDYEQYFGPGTRLTVT.

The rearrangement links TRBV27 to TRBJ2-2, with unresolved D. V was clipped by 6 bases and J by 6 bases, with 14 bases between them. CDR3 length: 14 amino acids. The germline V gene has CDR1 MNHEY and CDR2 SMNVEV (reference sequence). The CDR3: CASSALPAPGELFF. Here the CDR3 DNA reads TGTGCCAGCAGCGCCCTCCCCGCTCCCGGGGAGCTGTTTTTT.

The CDR3 DNA reads TGTGCCAGCAGTCTTTACGTTGGGACAAATCAGCCCCAGCATTTT. It yields the protein CASSLYVGTNQPQHF. The chain is built from TRBV27 and TRBJ1-5; D may be TRBD1 (6 bases). The CDR3 consists of 15 residues. The germline gives CDR1 MNHEY, CDR2 SMNVEV (reference sequence). Trimming took 5 bases from V and 4 from J, leaving 15 bases between them.

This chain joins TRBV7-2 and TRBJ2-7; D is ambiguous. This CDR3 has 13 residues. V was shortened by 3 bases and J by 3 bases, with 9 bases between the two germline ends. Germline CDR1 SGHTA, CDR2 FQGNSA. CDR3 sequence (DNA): TGTGCCAGCAGCTTCGACTTGCTCTACGAGCAGTACTTC. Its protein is CASSFDLLYEQYF.

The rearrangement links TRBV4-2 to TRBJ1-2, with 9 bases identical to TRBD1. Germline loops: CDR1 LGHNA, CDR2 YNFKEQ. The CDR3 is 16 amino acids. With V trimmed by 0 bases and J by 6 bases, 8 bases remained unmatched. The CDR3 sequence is CASSQDQWDRVDGYTF. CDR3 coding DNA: TGTGCCAGCAGCCAAGATCAATGGGACAGGGTTGATGGCTACACCTTC.

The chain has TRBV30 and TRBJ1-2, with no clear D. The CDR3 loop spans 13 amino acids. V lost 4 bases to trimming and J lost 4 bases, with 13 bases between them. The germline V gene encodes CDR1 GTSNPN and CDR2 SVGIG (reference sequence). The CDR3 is CAWKKRDLYGYTF. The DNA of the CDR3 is TGTGCCTGGAAAAAGAGGGATCTCTATGGCTACACCTTC.

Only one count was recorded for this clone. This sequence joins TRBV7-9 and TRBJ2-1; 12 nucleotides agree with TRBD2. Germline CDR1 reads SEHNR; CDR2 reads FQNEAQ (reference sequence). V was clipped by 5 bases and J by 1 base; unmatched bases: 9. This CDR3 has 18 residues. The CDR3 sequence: CASSPAPGTSGSYNEQFF. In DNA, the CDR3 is TGTGCCAGCAGCCCCGCTCCAGGGACTAGCGGGTCCTACAATGAGCAGTTCTTC.

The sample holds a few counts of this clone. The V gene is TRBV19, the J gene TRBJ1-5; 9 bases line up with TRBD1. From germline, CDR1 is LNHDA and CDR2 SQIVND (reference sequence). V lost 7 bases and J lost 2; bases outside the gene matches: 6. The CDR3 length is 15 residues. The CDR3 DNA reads TGTGCCAGTACCCTGGACAGGGGAGGCAATCAGCCCCAGCATTTT. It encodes CASTLDRGGNQPQHF.

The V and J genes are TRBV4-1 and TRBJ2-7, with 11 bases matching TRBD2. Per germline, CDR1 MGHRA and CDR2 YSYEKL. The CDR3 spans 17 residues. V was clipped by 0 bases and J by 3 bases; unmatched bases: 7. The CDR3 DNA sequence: TGCGCCAGCAGCCAAGATCTAACTAGCGGGAGTCGCTACGAGCAGTACTTC. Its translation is CASSQDLTSGSRYEQYF.

The CDR3 loop is CASSLGGGVQETQYF. CDR3 nucleotides: TGTGCCAGCAGCTTGGGGGGCGGGGTACAAGAGACCCAGTACTTC. V gene TRBV5-4 combines with J gene TRBJ2-5, with a tentative D call TRBD2 (6 bases). Trimming removed 0 bases at V and 2 bases at J, with 11 bases between. The CDR3 length is 15 residues. Looked up from germline, CDR1 is SGHNT and CDR2 is YYREEE (reference sequence). Filled out from reference TRBV5-4 and TRBJ2-5, the complete variable domain reads ETGVTQSPTHLIKTRGQQVTLRCSSQSGHNTVSWYQQALGQGPQFIFQYYREEENGRGNFPPRFSGLQFPNYSSELNVNALELDDSALYLCASSLGGGVQETQYFGPGTRLLVL.

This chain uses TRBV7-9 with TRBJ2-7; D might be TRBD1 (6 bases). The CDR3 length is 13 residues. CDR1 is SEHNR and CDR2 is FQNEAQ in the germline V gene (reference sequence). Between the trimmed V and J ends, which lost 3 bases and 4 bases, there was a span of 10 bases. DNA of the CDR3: TGTGCCAGCAGCTTCCTGGGGACATACGAGCAGTACTTC. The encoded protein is CASSFLGTYEQYF.